This section outlines one TCR beta chain sequence together with its context. Its antigen is not identified. CDR1 is SNHLY and CDR2 is FYNNEI in the germline V gene. The CDR3 is made up of 11 amino acids. Trimming took off 10 bases at V and 4 bases at J, with 10 bases between the two ends. These data come from a study of graft-versus-host responses after intestinal transplantation. On the study more broadly: Transplantation in recipients was multivisceral, liver-intestinal, or isolated intestinal. After anti-thymocyte globulin induction, recipients took tacrolimus and steroids for three to four years.

The study's findings and limits: Ileal or blood samples showed some GvH clones first, and such clones were also found in recipient marrow. Allografts of patients with graft-donor T cell macrochimerism showed high graft-versus-host to host-versus-graft clone ratios.

Sequencing used immunoSEQ multiplex PCR; TCRdb keeps in-frame clones, though not all of them. The sample shows more than 65,000 clones, 90% of them seen only once. The TCR comes from a human donor who received an intestinal transplant. Source: unstimulated CD8+ T cells sorted from spleen or lymph node cells, taken before intestinal transplant. V usage is TRBV2 and J usage is TRBJ1-1; D is possibly TRBD1 (5 bases). The CDR3 loop is CAKFQGTEAFF. Written as DNA, the CDR3 is TGTGCCAAGTTTCAGGGCACTGAAGCTTTCTTT.